This TCR beta chain was obtained from a study of T-cell memory formation after mild COVID-19. General study points: Confirmation of SARS-CoV-2 specificity was lacking for second-wave clones peaking day 37.

A single record per CDR3 protein comes from TCRdb applying MiXCR to the 5' RACE reads. Among 110,000 to 150,000 distinct CDR3 sequences, less than 25% were seen once, and the ten largest hold about 24%. Regarding this clonotype: Its cognate antigen is unknown.

This clonotype originated in an adult woman who had mild COVID-19 (a few samples of this study predate the infection). Cell type and time point are not known. Sequences were obtained from PBMCs or a T cell subset sorted from them (not recorded which).

The CDR3 is CASSSGVNNEQFF. The CDR3 nucleotides are TGCGCCAGCAGCTCAGGGGTCAACAATGAGCAGTTCTTC. This sequence joins TRBV5-1 and TRBJ2-1, with a weak D call TRBD1 (6 bases). Germline V gene data show CDR1 as SGHRS and CDR2 as YFSETQ. This CDR3 contains 13 residues. Trimming pared 3 bases from V and 5 bases from J, leaving 9 bases between.